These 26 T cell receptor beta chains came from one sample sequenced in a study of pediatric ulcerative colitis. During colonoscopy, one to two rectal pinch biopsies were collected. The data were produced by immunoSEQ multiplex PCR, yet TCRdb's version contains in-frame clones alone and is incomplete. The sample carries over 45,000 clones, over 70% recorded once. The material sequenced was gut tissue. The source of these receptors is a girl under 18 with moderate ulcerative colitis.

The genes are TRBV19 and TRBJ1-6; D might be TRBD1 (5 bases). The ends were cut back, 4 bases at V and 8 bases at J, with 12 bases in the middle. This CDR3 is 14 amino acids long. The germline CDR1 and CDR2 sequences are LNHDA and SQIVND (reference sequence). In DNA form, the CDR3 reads TGTGCCAGTAGTACCGGGACTGAGGATTCACCCCTCCACTTT. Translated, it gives CASSTGTEDSPLHF. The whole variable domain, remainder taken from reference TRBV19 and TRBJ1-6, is DGGITQSPKYLFRKEGQNVTLSCEQNLNHDAMYWYRQDPGQGLRLIYYSQIVNDFQKGDIAEGYSVSREKKESFPLTVTSAQKNPTAFYLCASSTGTEDSPLHFGNGTRLTVT.

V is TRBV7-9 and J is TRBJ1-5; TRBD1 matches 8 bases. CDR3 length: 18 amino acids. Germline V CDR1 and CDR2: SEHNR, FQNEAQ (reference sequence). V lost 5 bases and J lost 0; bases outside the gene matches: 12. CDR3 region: CASSQEAGGQNSNQPQHF. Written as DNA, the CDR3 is TGTGCCAGCAGCCAGGAGGCAGGGGGCCAAAATAGCAATCAGCCCCAGCATTTT.

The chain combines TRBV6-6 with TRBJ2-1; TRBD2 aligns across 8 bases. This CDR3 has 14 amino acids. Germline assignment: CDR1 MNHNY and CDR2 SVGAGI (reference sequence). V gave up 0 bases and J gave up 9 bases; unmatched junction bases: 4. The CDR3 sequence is CASSYSRGVGEQFF. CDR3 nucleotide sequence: TGTGCCAGCAGTTACTCGCGGGGGGTCGGTGAGCAGTTCTTC.

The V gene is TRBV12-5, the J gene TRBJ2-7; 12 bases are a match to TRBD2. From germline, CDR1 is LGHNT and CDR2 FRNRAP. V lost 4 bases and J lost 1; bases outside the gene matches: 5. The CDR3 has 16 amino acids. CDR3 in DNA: TGTGCTAGTGGTTCAGGACTAGCGGGGACATCCTACGAGCAGTACTTC. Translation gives CASGSGLAGTSYEQYF. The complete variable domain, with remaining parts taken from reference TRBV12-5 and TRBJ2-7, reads DARVTQTPRHKVTEMGQEVTMRCQPILGHNTVFWYRQTMMQGLELLAYFRNRAPLDDSGMPKDRFSAEMPDATLATLKIQPSEPRDSAVYFCASGSGLAGTSYEQYFGPGTRLTVT.

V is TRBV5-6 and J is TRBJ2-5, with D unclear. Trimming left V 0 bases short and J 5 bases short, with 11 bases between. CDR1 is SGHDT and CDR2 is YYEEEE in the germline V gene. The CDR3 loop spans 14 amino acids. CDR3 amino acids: CASSLAGLRETQYF. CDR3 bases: TGTGCCAGCAGCTTGGCGGGTTTGAGGGAGACCCAGTACTTC.

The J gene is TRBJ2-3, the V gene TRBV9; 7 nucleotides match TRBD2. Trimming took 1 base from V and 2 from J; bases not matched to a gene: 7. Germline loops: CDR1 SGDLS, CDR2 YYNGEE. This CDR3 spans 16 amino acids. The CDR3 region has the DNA TGTGCCAGCAGCGTAAGTGGCGGGGGAACCACAGATACGCAGTATTTT. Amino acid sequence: CASSVSGGGTTDTQYF.

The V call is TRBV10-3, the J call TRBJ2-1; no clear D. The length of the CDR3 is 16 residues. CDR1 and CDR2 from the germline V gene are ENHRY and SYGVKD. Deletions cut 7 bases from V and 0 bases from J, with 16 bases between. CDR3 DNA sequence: TGTGCCATCATGGAGAAACGGGCTCGCTCCTACAATGAGCAGTTCTTC. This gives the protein CAIMEKRARSYNEQFF.

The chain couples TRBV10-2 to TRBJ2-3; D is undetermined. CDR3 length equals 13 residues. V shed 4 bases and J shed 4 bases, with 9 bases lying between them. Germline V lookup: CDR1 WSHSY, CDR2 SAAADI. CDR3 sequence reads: CASSAQWADTQYF. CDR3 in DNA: TGCGCCAGCAGTGCTCAGTGGGCAGATACGCAGTATTTT.

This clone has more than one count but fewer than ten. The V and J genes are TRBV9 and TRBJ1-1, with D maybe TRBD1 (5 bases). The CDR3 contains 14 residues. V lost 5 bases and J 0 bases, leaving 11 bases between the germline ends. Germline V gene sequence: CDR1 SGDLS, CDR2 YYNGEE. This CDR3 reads CASSTGTVNTEAFF. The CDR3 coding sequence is TGTGCCAGCAGTACCGGGACGGTGAACACTGAAGCTTTCTTT.

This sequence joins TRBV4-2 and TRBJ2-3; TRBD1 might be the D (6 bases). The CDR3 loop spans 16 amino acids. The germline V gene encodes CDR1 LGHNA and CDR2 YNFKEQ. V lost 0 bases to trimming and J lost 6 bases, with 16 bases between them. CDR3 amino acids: CASSQDQLQGADTQYF. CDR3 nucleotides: TGTGCCAGCAGCCAAGATCAATTACAGGGAGCGGATACGCAGTATTTT.

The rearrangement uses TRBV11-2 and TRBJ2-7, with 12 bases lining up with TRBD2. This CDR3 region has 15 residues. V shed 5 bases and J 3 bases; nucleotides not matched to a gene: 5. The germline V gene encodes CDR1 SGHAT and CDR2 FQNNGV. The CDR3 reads CASSVTSGRIYEQYF. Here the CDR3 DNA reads TGTGCCAGCAGCGTAACTAGCGGGAGGATCTACGAGCAGTACTTC.

The CDR3 is CASSFRTSPPTQYF. The CDR3, as DNA: TGCGCCAGCAGCTTTAGGACTAGCCCACCTACACAGTATTTT. The chain carries TRBV5-1 and TRBJ2-3; 8 nucleotides match TRBD2. V lost 2 bases, J lost 12 bases, and 11 bases stayed unmatched. The CDR3 has 14 residues. The germline gives CDR1 SGHRS, CDR2 YFSETQ.

DNA of the CDR3: TGTGCCAGTAGTTTTGGACAGCACACTGAAGCTTTCTTT. It yields the protein CASSFGQHTEAFF. This chain uses TRBV19 with TRBJ1-1; tentative D call: TRBD1 (6 bases). CDR1 is LNHDA and CDR2 is SQIVND in the germline V gene (reference sequence). Deletions cut 5 bases from V and 3 bases from J, with 10 bases between. The CDR3 consists of 13 residues.

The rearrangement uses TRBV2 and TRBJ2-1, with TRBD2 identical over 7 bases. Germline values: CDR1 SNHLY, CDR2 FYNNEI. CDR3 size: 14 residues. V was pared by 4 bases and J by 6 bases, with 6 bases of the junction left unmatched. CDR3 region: CASSGREFGNEQFF. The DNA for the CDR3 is TGTGCCAGCAGTGGGCGGGAGTTCGGCAATGAGCAGTTCTTC.

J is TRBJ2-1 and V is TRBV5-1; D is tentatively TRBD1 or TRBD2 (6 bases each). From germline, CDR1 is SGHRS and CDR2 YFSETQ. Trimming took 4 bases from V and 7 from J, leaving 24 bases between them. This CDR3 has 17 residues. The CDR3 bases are TGCGCCAGCAGCCCCACTCCGGGCAGGGGCCGGGGGAATGAGCAGTTCTTC. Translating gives CASSPTPGRGRGNEQFF.

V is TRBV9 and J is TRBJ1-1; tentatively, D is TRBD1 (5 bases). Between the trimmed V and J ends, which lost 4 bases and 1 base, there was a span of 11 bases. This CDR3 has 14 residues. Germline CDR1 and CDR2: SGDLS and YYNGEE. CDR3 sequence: CASSLQGQNTEAFF. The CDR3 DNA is TGTGCCAGCAGCCTCCAAGGACAGAACACTGAAGCTTTCTTT.

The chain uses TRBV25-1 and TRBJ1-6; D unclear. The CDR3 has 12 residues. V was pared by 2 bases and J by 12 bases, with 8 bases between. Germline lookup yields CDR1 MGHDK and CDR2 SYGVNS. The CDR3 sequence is CASSENREPLHF. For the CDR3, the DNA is TGTGCCAGCAGTGAAAATCGGGAACCCCTCCACTTT.

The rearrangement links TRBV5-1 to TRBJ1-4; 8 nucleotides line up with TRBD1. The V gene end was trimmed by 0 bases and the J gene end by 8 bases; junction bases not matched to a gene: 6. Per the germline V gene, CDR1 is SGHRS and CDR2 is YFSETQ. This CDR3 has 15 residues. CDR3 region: CASSLGQGALEKLFF. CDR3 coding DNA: TGCGCCAGCAGCTTGGGGCAGGGGGCGTTAGAAAAACTGTTTTTT. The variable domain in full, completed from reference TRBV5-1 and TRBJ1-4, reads KAGVTQTPRYLIKTRGQQVTLSCSPISGHRSVSWYQQTPGQGLQFLFEYFSETQRNKGNFPGRFSGRQFSNSRSEMNVSTLELGDSALYLCASSLGQGALEKLFFGSGTQLSVL.

CDR3 nucleotide sequence: TGTGCCAGCAGCCCGGGGAGAGCTGAAGCTTTCTTT. Its translation: CASSPGRAEAFF. The chain is built from TRBV6-5 and TRBJ1-1; D is unresolved. CDR1 MNHEY and CDR2 SVGAGI come from the germline V gene. The CDR3 sequence is 12 residues long. V lost 6 bases and J lost 6, with 11 bases in between.

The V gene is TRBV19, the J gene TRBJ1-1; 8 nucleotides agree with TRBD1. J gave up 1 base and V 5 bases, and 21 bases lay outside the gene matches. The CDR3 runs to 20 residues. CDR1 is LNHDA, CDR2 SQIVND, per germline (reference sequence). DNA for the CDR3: TGTGCCAGTAGTGTTTTCGGACTCACAGGGGGAGTATTGCGGAACACTGAAGCTTTCTTT. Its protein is CASSVFGLTGGVLRNTEAFF.

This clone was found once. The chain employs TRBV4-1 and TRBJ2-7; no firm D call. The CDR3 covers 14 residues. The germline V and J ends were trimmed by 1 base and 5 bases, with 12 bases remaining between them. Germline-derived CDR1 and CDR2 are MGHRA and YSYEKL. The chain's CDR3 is CASSQARPDDEQYF. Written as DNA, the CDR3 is TGCGCCAGCAGCCAAGCTCGGCCGGATGACGAGCAGTACTTC.

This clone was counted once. CDR3 DNA sequence: TGCGCCAGCAGCCAAGGGTGGGACAGTAATGAAAAACTGTTTTTT. It specifies CASSQGWDSNEKLFF. V gene TRBV4-1 combines with J gene TRBJ1-4; the match to TRBD1 covers 7 bases. Germline lookup yields CDR1 MGHRA and CDR2 YSYEKL. Trimming removed 1 base from V and 4 bases from J; junction bases left unmatched: 3. The CDR3 sequence is 15 residues long.

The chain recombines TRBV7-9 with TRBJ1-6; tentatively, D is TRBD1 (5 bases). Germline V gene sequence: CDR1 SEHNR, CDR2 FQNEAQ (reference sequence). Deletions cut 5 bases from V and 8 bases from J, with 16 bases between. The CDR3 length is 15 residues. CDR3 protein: CASSGGETNHSPLHF. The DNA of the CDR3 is TGTGCCAGCAGCGGGGGGGAGACTAATCATTCACCCCTCCACTTT.

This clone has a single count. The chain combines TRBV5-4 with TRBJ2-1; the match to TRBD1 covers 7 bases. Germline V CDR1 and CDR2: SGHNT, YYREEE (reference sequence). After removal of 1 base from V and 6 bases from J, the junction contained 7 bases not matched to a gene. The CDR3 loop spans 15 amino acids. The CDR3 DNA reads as TGTGCCAGCAGCTTGACCGGACAGGCGTCCAATGAGCAGTTCTTC. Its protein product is CASSLTGQASNEQFF.

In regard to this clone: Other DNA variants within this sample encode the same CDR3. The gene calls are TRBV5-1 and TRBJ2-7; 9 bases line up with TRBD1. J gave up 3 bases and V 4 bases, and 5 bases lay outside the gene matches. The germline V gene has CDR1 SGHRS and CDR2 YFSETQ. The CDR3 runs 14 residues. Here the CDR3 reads CASSPRDRDYEQYF. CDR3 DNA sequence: TGCGCCAGCAGCCCGCGGGACAGGGACTACGAGCAGTACTTC.

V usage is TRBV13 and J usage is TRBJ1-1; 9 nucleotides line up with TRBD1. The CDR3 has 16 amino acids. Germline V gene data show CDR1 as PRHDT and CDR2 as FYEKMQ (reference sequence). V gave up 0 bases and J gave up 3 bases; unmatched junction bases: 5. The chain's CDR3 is CASSLGTGGVYTEAFF. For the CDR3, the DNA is TGTGCCAGCAGCTTAGGGACAGGGGGAGTTTACACTGAAGCTTTCTTT.